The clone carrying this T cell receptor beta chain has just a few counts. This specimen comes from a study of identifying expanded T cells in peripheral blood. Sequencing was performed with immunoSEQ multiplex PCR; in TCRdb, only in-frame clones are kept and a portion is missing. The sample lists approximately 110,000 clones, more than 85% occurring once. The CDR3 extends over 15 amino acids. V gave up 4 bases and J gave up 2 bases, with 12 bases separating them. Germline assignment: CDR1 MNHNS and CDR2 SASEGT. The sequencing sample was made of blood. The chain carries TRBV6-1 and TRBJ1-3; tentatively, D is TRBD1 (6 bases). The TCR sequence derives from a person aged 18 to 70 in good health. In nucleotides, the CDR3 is TGTGCCAGCAGTGGGGACATCGAGCCTGGAAACACCATATATTTT. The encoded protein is CASSGDIEPGNTIYF.